This T cell receptor beta chain was sequenced for a study of human T cells and chemical hapten exposure. This clonotype was seen a handful of times. In the original processing: Approximately 99,000 TCRs per sample was the median, with a range of about 23,224 to 750,000. TCRdb re-called the RACE reads with MiXCR, one entry per CDR3 protein. These V and J calls are TCRdb output, not the study's own analysis. The top ten hold around 1.7% of the sample, which has about 77,000 distinct CDR3 sequences, 8.6% seen once. The CDR3 is 15 amino acids. Germline V gene lookup returns CDR1 MNHEY and CDR2 SVGAGI. V was pared by 6 bases and J by 0 bases, with 9 bases between. This sample's time point: healthy volunteer bleed at 6 weeks. Unfractionated whole blood yielded the extracted total RNA.

This receptor was identified in a female donor in good health. Some clones in this sample may be carry-over from other donors' samples. The chain joins TRBV6-5 to TRBJ2-6; D call uncertain. Input material: whole blood. Here the CDR3 DNA reads TGTGCCAGCAGCCCCGGTGTCTCTGGGGCCAACGTCCTGACTTTC. Encoded protein: CASSPGVSGANVLTF.